Shown below are 4 T cell receptor beta chains from a single sample sequenced in a study of blood T cell repertoires in COVID-19. Generated by immunoSEQ multiplex PCR, the TCRdb table keeps only in-frame clones and is missing some. The data contain approximately 110,000 clones, 80% to 90% of them singletons. Sequencing was performed on peripheral blood. The receptors stem from a woman of 80 years or more with acute or convalescent COVID-19.

The rearrangement joins TRBV7-2 to TRBJ2-7, with TRBD2 matching over 12 bases. J gave up 1 base and V 3 bases, and 1 base lay outside the gene matches. This CDR3 spans 15 amino acids. Germline V gives CDR1 SGHTA, CDR2 FQGNSA. The CDR3 loop reads CASSFGLAGSYEQYF. The CDR3, as DNA: TGTGCCAGCAGCTTTGGACTAGCGGGGTCCTACGAGCAGTACTTC.

This chain joins TRBV18 and TRBJ1-6; TRBD1 is a possible D gene (6 bases). Between the trimmed V and J ends, which lost 1 base and 5 bases, there was a span of 9 bases. Germline lookup yields CDR1 KGHSH and CDR2 LQKENI. The length of the CDR3 is 15 residues. CDR3 nucleotide sequence: TGTGCCAGCTCACCACTACAGGGTCATAATTCACCCCTCCACTTT. Its protein is CASSPLQGHNSPLHF.

The chain combines TRBV19 with TRBJ1-1; D may be TRBD1 (6 bases). Deletions cut 0 bases from V and 5 bases from J, with 10 bases between. This CDR3 is 14 amino acids long. From germline, CDR1 is LNHDA and CDR2 SQIVND (reference sequence). For the CDR3, the DNA is TGTGCCAGTAGTATAGAGGGGGGGCTGACTGAAGCTTTCTTT. Its translation: CASSIEGGLTEAFF.

This chain connects TRBV13 to TRBJ1-6; 11 bases are a match to TRBD1. Germline V gene sequence: CDR1 PRHDT, CDR2 FYEKMQ (reference sequence). V lost 5 bases to trimming and J lost 10 bases; unmatched junction nucleotides: 4. The length of the CDR3 is 14 residues. CDR3 DNA: TGTGCCAGCAGCGAGGGACAGGGGGAATCACCCCTCCACTTT. It translates to CASSEGQGESPLHF.